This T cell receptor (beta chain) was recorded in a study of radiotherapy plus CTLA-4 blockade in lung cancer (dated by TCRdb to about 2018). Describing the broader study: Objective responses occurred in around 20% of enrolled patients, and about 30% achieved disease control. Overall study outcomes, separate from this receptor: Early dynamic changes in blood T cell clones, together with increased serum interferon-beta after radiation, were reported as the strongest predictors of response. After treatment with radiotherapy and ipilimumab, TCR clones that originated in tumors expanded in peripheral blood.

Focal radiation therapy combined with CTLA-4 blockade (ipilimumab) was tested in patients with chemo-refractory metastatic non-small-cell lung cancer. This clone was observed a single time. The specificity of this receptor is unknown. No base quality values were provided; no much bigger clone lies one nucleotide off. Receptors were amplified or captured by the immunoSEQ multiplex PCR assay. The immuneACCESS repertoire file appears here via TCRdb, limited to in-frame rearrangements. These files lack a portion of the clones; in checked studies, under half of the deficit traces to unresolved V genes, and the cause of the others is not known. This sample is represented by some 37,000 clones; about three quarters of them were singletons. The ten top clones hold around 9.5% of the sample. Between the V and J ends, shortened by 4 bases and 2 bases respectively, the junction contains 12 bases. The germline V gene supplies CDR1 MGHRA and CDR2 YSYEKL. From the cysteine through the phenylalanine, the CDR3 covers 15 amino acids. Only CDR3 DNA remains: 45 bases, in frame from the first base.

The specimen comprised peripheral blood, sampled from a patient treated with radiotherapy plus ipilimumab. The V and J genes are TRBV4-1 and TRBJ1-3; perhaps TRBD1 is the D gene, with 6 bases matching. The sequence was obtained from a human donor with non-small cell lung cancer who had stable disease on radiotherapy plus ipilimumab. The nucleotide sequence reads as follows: TGCGCCAGCAGCCTGGGACATAGTGCTGGAAACACCATATATTTT. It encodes CASSLGHSAGNTIYF.